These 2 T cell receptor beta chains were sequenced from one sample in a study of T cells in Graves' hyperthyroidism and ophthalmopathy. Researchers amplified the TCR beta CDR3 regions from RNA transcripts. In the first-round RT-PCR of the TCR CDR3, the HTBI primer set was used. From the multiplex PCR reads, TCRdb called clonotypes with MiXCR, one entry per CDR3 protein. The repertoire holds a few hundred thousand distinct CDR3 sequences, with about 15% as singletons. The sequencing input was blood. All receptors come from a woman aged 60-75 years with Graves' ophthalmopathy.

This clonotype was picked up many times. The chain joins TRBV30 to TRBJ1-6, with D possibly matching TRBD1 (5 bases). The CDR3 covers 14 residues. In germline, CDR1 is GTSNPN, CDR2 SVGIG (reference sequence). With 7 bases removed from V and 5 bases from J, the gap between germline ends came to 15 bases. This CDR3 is CAYNSRGDNSPLHF. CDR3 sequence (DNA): TGTGCCTACAATTCGCGGGGGGATAATTCACCCCTCCACTTT.

CDR3 coding DNA: TGCGCCAGCAGCCCTCCTGGCCTCGGGGGCACAGATACGCAGTATTTT. Translated, it gives CASSPPGLGGTDTQYF. This sequence joins TRBV5-1 and TRBJ2-3; a possible D gene is TRBD2 (5 bases). V shed 4 bases and J shed 1 base, with 16 bases lying between them. Per the germline V gene, CDR1 is SGHRS and CDR2 is YFSETQ. The CDR3 runs 16 residues.